Listed below are T cell receptor beta chains from one sample, sequenced in a study of CD8 T cells in ankylosing spondylitis. TCRdb re-called the 5' RACE reads with MiXCR, one entry per CDR3 protein. The sample lists approximately 250,000 distinct CDR3 sequences, roughly a tenth seen once, with 2.6% in the top ten. Sequencing input: blood, either unsorted or a sorted T cell fraction (not recorded which). These receptors were taken from a male donor with ankylosing spondylitis or in good health (not recorded which). The CDR3 runs from the conserved cysteine through the conserved F or W. A D gene is named only where the DNA matches it firmly. Size is omitted from some rows. Given values are once, few, many or a class for expanded clones.

>.|many|TRBV5-1|TRBJ2-5
CASSLERIRETQYF
TGCGCCAGCAGCTTGGAGCGTATACGGGAGACCCAGTACTTC
>TRBD2|few|TRBV4-2|TRBJ2-2
CASSQDPLAGGNTGELFF
TGTGCCAGCAGCCAAGATCCTCTAGCGGGGGGGAACACCGGGGAGCTGTTTTTT
>TRBD2|.|TRBV20-1|TRBJ2-5
CSANRLAGRETQYF
TGCAGTGCTAACCGACTAGCGGGGCGAGAGACCCAGTACTTC
>TRBD2|many|TRBV10-1|TRBJ2-1
CASSEGRLAGGSEQFF
TGCGCCAGCAGTGAGGGACGGCTAGCGGGAGGGAGTGAGCAGTTCTTC
>.|many|TRBV2|TRBJ2-3
CASSAGGSTDTQYF
TGTGCCAGCAGTGCTGGAGGCAGCACAGATACGCAGTATTTT
>TRBD2|.|TRBV4-1|TRBJ2-5
CASSSGLRTSGYQETQYF
TGTGCCAGCAGCTCCGGGCTCCGGACTAGCGGATACCAAGAGACCCAGTACTTC
>TRBD1|once|TRBV20-1|TRBJ2-7
CSLLTLYRDSYEQYF
TGCAGTCTACTAACACTCTACCGGGACAGCTACGAGCAGTACTTC
>TRBD1|many|TRBV6-1|TRBJ2-1
CASTRGTGGMYNEQFF
TGTGCCAGCACTAGAGGGACAGGGGGCATGTACAATGAGCAGTTCTTC
>.|many|TRBV12-3/TRBV12-4|TRBJ2-1
CASSLMGAGEQFF
TGTGCCAGCAGCCTAATGGGGGCCGGTGAGCAGTTCTTC
>.|.|TRBV10-2|TRBJ1-2
CASSESEAMTGYTF
TGCGCCAGCAGTGAGTCGGAGGCAATGACGGGCTACACCTTC
>.|many|TRBV9|TRBJ2-5
CASSPGTARETQYF
TGTGCCAGCAGCCCCGGGACGGCTCGTGAGACCCAGTACTTC
>TRBD1|.|TRBV7-2|TRBJ2-7
CASGYIGTAAYEQYF
TGTGCCAGCGGATATATCGGGACAGCAGCTTACGAGCAGTACTTC
>.|many|TRBV20-1|TRBJ2-5
CSAEDGQETQYF
TGCAGTGCTGAGGACGGGCAAGAGACCCAGTACTTC
>.|few|TRBV7-9|TRBJ2-6
CASSLAAVSGANVLTF
TGTGCCAGCAGCTTAGCCGCGGTATCTGGGGCCAACGTCCTGACTTTC
>TRBD1|many|TRBV12-3/TRBV12-4|TRBJ2-2
CASSFGDRDTGELFF
TGTGCCAGCAGTTTCGGGGACAGGGACACCGGGGAGCTGTTTTTT
>.|many|TRBV12-1|TRBJ2-3
CASSSTSGTSGGAIHFSTDTQYF
TGTGCCAGCAGCTCAACCTCCGGGACTAGCGGGGGGGCCATCCATTTTAGCACAGATACGCAGTATTTT
>.|many|TRBV20-1|TRBJ1-3
CSAREGGPGNTIYF
TGCAGTGCTAGAGAGGGGGGCCCTGGAAACACCATATATTTT
>TRBD1|few|TRBV30|TRBJ1-3
CAWTDRGNTIYF
TGTGCCTGGACGGACAGGGGGAACACCATATATTTT
>.|many|TRBV10-3|TRBJ1-1
CAISEGITEAFF
TGTGCCATCAGTGAGGGGATCACTGAAGCTTTCTTT
>TRBD2|many|TRBV12-3/TRBV12-4|TRBJ2-7
CASSPGTSGILREQYF
TGTGCCAGCAGCCCAGGGACTAGCGGGATCCTCCGCGAGCAGTACTTC
>TRBD1|many|TRBV27|TRBJ1-1
CASSFQPGQGSLNTEAFF
TGTGCCAGCAGCTTTCAACCGGGACAGGGGTCCTTGAACACTGAAGCTTTCTTT
>.|.|TRBV7-9|TRBJ1-2
CASSPGILGYTF
TGTGCCAGCAGCCCTGGAATCCTCGGCTACACCTTC
>TRBD2|many|TRBV10-3|TRBJ2-1
CAISESSGLAGVEQFF
TGTGCCATCAGTGAGTCCTCCGGACTAGCGGGAGTTGAGCAGTTCTTC
>.|many|TRBV19|TRBJ2-5
CASSNRGSETQYF
TGTGCCAGTAGTAATCGCGGTTCAGAGACCCAGTACTTC
>TRBD1|many|TRBV6-2/TRBV6-3|TRBJ1-1
CASSARGRGNTEAFF
TGTGCCAGCAGTGCCAGGGGGAGAGGGAACACTGAAGCTTTCTTT
>TRBD2|many|TRBV5-6|TRBJ2-1
CASSLVLAGGREQFF
TGTGCCAGCAGCTTGGTACTAGCGGGGGGGCGAGAGCAGTTCTTC
>TRBD2|.|TRBV20-1|TRBJ2-2
CCAPGLAGMANTGELFF
TGCTGTGCCCCGGGACTAGCGGGGATGGCGAACACCGGGGAGCTGTTTTTT
>.|.|TRBV20-1|TRBJ1-3
CSAREVLRSSQPGNTIYF
TGCAGTGCTAGAGAGGTCCTAAGGTCCAGCCAGCCTGGAAACACCATATATTTT
>.|many|TRBV12-3/TRBV12-4|TRBJ2-5
CASSNSGVQETQYF
TGTGCCAGCAGCAACTCCGGGGTCCAAGAGACCCAGTACTTC
>TRBD1|many|TRBV4-2|TRBJ1-4
CASSPQTGTGYEKLFF
TGTGCCAGCAGCCCCCAGACCGGGACAGGGTATGAAAAACTGTTTTTT
>.|many|TRBV6-2/TRBV6-3|TRBJ2-7
CASSDPGSYEQYF
TGTGCCAGCAGTGACCCGGGCTCCTACGAGCAGTACTTC
>TRBD2|.|TRBV11-3|TRBJ2-3
CASSPGTSGQGDTQYF
TGTGCCAGCAGCCCCGGGACTAGCGGCCAGGGAGATACGCAGTATTTT
>.|many|TRBV6-2/TRBV6-3|TRBJ2-1
CASSPRGVSYNEQFF
TGTGCCAGCAGTCCCCGTGGTGTCTCCTACAATGAGCAGTTCTTC
>TRBD1|many|TRBV20-1|TRBJ2-5
CSARSPQGFGETQYF
TGCAGTGCTAGGTCCCCACAGGGGTTTGGAGAGACCCAGTACTTC
>.|many|TRBV14|TRBJ2-3
CASSQDARWTVTDTQYF
TGTGCCAGCAGCCAAGATGCCCGGTGGACTGTCACAGATACGCAGTATTTT
>.|many|TRBV5-1|TRBJ2-5
CASSLRGPAETQYF
TGCGCCAGCAGCCTTCGAGGGCCGGCAGAGACCCAGTACTTC
>TRBD2|many|TRBV27|TRBJ2-1
CASSSWTREGNEQFF
TGTGCCAGCAGTTCTTGGACAAGGGAGGGCAATGAGCAGTTCTTC
>.|many|TRBV20-1|TRBJ1-1
CSAGLGTEAFF
TGCAGTGCTGGGTTGGGCACTGAAGCTTTCTTT
>TRBD2|many|TRBV7-9|TRBJ2-1
CASSHHSGKSYNEQFF
TGTGCCAGCAGCCACCATAGCGGGAAGTCCTACAATGAGCAGTTCTTC
>TRBD1|.|TRBV9|TRBJ1-1
CASSTTGVATEAFF
TGTGCCAGCAGCACTACAGGGGTGGCCACTGAAGCTTTCTTT
>TRBD1|many|TRBV7-2|TRBJ2-7
CASSLVRAGGNEQYF
TGTGCCAGCAGCTTAGTAAGAGCAGGGGGCAACGAGCAGTACTTC
>.|many|TRBV12-3/TRBV12-4|TRBJ1-1
CASSSHRAVDTEAFF
TGTGCCAGCAGTTCCCACAGGGCTGTGGACACTGAAGCTTTCTTT
>.|many|TRBV29-1|TRBJ1-1
CSVRLPGLEARAFF
TGCAGCGTGAGACTTCCTGGGTTAGAGGCGCGAGCTTTCTTT
>.|many|TRBV6-1|TRBJ1-5
CASSEMNSNQPQHF
TGTGCCAGCAGTGAAATGAATAGCAATCAGCCCCAGCATTTT
>.|few|TRBV5-6|TRBJ2-1
CASSFPRADEQFF
TGTGCCAGCAGCTTCCCGCGGGCAGATGAGCAGTTCTTC
>.|many|TRBV2|TRBJ1-5
CASSELTASNQPQHF
TGTGCCAGCAGTGAATTGACAGCGAGCAATCAGCCCCAGCATTTT
>.|few|TRBV7-2|TRBJ2-3
CASTRGRGAPDTQYF
TGTGCCAGCACCCGGGGCAGGGGAGCCCCAGATACGCAGTATTTT
>TRBD2|many|TRBV5-6|TRBJ2-1
CASSQGAGNNEQFF
TGTGCCAGCAGCCAAGGAGCGGGAAACAATGAGCAGTTCTTC
>.|.|TRBV10-1|TRBJ1-1
CASSESRTDGDTEAFF
TGCGCCAGCAGTGAGTCGAGAACAGACGGGGACACTGAAGCTTTCTTT
>.|.|TRBV30|TRBJ2-7
CAWSEHGSEQYF
TGTGCCTGGAGCGAGCACGGAAGCGAGCAGTACTTC
>TRBD2|many|TRBV4-1|TRBJ2-5
CASSQVIAGDETQYF
TGCGCCAGCAGCCAAGTGATAGCGGGAGATGAGACCCAGTACTTC
>.|many|TRBV9|TRBJ1-2
CASSVAGRDNYGYTF
TGTGCCAGCAGCGTAGCAGGCAGGGATAACTATGGCTACACCTTC
>TRBD2|few|TRBV6-1|TRBJ2-1
CASRPTSGASYNEQFF
TGTGCCAGCAGACCTACTAGCGGGGCCTCCTACAATGAGCAGTTCTTC